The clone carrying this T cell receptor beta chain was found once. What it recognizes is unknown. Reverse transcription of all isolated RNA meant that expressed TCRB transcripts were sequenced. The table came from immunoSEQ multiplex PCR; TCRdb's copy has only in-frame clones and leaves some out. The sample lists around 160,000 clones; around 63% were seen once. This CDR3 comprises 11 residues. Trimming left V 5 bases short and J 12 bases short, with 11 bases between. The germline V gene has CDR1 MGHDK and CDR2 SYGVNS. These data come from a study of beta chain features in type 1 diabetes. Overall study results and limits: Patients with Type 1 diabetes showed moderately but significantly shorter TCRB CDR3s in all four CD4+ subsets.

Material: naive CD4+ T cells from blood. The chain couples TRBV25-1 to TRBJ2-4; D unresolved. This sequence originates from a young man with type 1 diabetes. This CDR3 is CASSPNSRQYF. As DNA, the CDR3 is TGTGCCAGCAGTCCCAACAGTCGTCAGTACTTC.